These 29 T cell receptor beta chains came from one sample sequenced in a study of blood T cells in healthy people across ages. Then a second PCR, running roughly 7 to 11 cycles, was carried out with a sample-barcoded 5' primer and a J-beta primer mix. TCRdb used MiXCR to reprocess the 5' RACE reads, holding one entry per CDR3 protein. The sample shows 1.5 million or so distinct CDR3 sequences, about 42% of them seen only once. The sequencing input was blood. These receptors originate from a woman between 18 and 30 years old in good health.

Regarding this clonotype: It may be a read error: a sequence one base away is much more abundant. V gene TRBV6-4 combines with J gene TRBJ2-3; no clear D gene. Trimming pared 2 bases from V and 3 bases from J, leaving 9 bases between. CDR1 is MRHNA and CDR2 is SNTAGT in the germline V gene. This CDR3 contains 14 residues. The DNA for the CDR3 is TGTGCCAGCAGTGACGCGCCCGGGACAGATACGCAGTATTTT. Translating it yields CASSDAPGTDTQYF.

This clonotype has a single count. V is TRBV28 and J is TRBJ2-1; D remains ambiguous. There are 11 residues in the CDR3. Trimming cost V 7 bases and J 12 bases, with 13 bases left between them. From germline, CDR1 is MDHEN and CDR2 SYDVKM. This chain's CDR3 is CASTLVGRQFF. Here the CDR3 DNA reads TGTGCCAGCACCCTGGTGGGTCGGCAGTTCTTC.

V is TRBV29-1 and J is TRBJ1-1; TRBD1 might be the D (6 bases). Germline lookup yields CDR1 SQVTM and CDR2 ANQGSEA. V dropped 1 base and J dropped 5 bases, with 17 bases sitting between them. The CDR3 is 15 amino acids. For the CDR3, the DNA is TGCAGCGTTGAAGCCTACATGGCGAGGGGGACTGAAGCTTTCTTT. Residues: CSVEAYMARGTEAFF.

This clonotype was found many times. The chain employs TRBV20-1 and TRBJ2-7, with TRBD1 as a possible D gene (6 bases). The V end lost 4 bases, the J end lost 0 bases, and 7 bases lay between the germline ends. This CDR3 is 12 amino acids long. The germline gives CDR1 DFQATT, CDR2 SNEGSKA (reference sequence). The CDR3 coding sequence is TGCAGTGCTAAAGGGGGCTCCTACGAGCAGTACTTC. Translating gives CSAKGGSYEQYF.

A few counts support this clonotype. This chain links TRBV27 with TRBJ2-3; perhaps D is TRBD1 or TRBD2 (5 bases each). The CDR3 consists of 13 residues. Germline values: CDR1 MNHEY, CDR2 SMNVEV (reference sequence). V lost 5 bases and J 2 bases, leaving 8 bases between the germline ends. This chain's CDR3 is CASSGTYTDTQYF. CDR3 coding DNA: TGTGCCAGCAGTGGGACCTACACAGATACGCAGTATTTT.

J is TRBJ2-7 and V is TRBV5-5; 8 positions agree with TRBD1. The end of the DNA aligns better with TRBJ2-5, so the J call may be wrong. The CDR3 length is 16 residues. The germline gives CDR1 SGHKS, CDR2 YYEKEE (reference sequence). This CDR3 reads CANRDAGQGFSGTQYF. DNA for the CDR3: TGTGCCAACAGGGACGCCGGACAGGGTTTTTCAGGGACCCAGTACTTC.

V gene TRBV3-1 combines with J gene TRBJ2-2; no firm D call. The germline V and J ends were trimmed by 2 bases and 1 base, with 5 bases remaining between them. The CDR3 has 14 amino acids. Looked up from germline, CDR1 is LGHDT and CDR2 is YNNKEL (reference sequence). The CDR3 spells CASSQLMNTGELFF. As DNA, the CDR3 is TGTGCCAGCAGCCAACTCATGAACACCGGGGAGCTGTTTTTT. Drawing the rest from reference TRBV3-1 and TRBJ2-2, the complete variable domain is DTAVSQTPKYLVTQMGNDKSIKCEQNLGHDTMYWYKQDSKKFLKIMFSYNNKELIINETVPNRFSPKSPDKAHLNLHINSLELGDSAVYFCASSQLMNTGELFFGEGSRLTVL.

Note on this clonotype: One end of the junction varies from germline; a read error may be responsible. The chain combines TRBV29-1 with TRBJ1-4, with 12 bases identical to TRBD1. The CDR3 sequence is 14 residues long. In germline, CDR1 is SQVTM, CDR2 ANQGSEA. This chain's CDR3 is CSVGDRGRNEKLYF. Here the CDR3 DNA reads TGCAGCGTTGGGGACAGGGGGCGGAATGAAAAACTGTATTTT.

This rearrangement joins TRBV12-3 or TRBV12-4 to TRBJ2-3, with D hard to call. The V end was cut by 2 bases, the J end by 4 bases, with 10 bases between. This CDR3 has 14 amino acids. CDR3 nucleotides: TGTGCCAGCAGTTTAAACTCGGTGTCAGATACGCAGTATTTT. Its translation: CASSLNSVSDTQYF.

The chain couples TRBV5-1 to TRBJ2-1; 10 nucleotides match TRBD2. The length of the CDR3 is 15 residues. Germline lookup yields CDR1 SGHRS and CDR2 YFSETQ. Losses at the gene ends were 0 bases for V and 9 bases for J; bases not matched to a gene: 6. As DNA, the CDR3 is TGCGCCAGCAGCTTGGTACTAGCGGGATACGGTGAGCAGTTCTTC. Protein product: CASSLVLAGYGEQFF.

This clonotype was seen only once. This clone may be a read error of a much larger clone one base away. This chain connects TRBV20-1 to TRBJ2-7; 7 bases are shared with TRBD1. J lost 9 bases, V lost 6 bases, and 11 bases had no gene match. This CDR3 spans 12 amino acids. CDR1 and CDR2 (germline): DFQATT, SNEGSKA (reference sequence). The CDR3 DNA follows: TGCAGTGCCCTAGGAGACAGGGAAGGGCAGTACTTC. Its translation: CSALGDREGQYF.

This clonotype came up a few times. The rearrangement uses TRBV10-3 and TRBJ2-1, with no clear D. V gave up 0 bases and J gave up 4 bases, with 10 bases separating them. The CDR3 spans 15 residues. Germline CDR1 reads ENHRY; CDR2 reads SYGVKD. As DNA, the CDR3 is TGTGCCATCAGTGAGTCGGGCGCCACTTACAATGAGCAGTTCTTC. Translation gives CAISESGATYNEQFF.

The chain uses TRBV7-6 and TRBJ2-5, with D possibly TRBD1 on 7 matching bases. The CDR3 runs to 12 residues. The V and J ends lost 0 bases and 11 bases respectively, with 10 bases between them. The germline CDR1 and CDR2 sequences are SGHVS and FNYEAQ. CDR3 amino acids: CASSLASGGQYF. The CDR3, as DNA: TGTGCCAGCAGCTTAGCCTCAGGGGGGCAGTACTTC.

With regard to this clonotype: Relative to the germline gene, one junction end is altered; a read error may explain this. The chain carries TRBV20-1 and TRBJ2-3; a possible D gene is TRBD2 (8 bases). Germline lookup yields CDR1 DFQATT and CDR2 SNEGSKA (reference sequence). This CDR3 contains 15 residues. The CDR3 spells CSAPIGTRWTGTQYF. The CDR3 DNA is TGCAGTGCTCCCATCGGGACTAGATGGACAGGTACGCAGTATTTT.

Comments on this clonotype: Germline and junction disagree at one end, which may indicate a read error. This chain uses TRBV7-6 with TRBJ2-7, with D tentatively TRBD2 (5 bases). In germline, CDR1 is SGHVS, CDR2 FNYEAQ. The CDR3 has 15 residues. DNA for the CDR3: TGTGCCAGCAGCTTAACCGCTAGCCTGTCCTACGCGCAGTACTTC. Translating it yields CASSLTASLSYAQYF.

J is TRBJ2-3 and V is TRBV11-3; 12 bases are shared with TRBD1. V was pared by 4 bases and J by 6 bases, with 8 bases of the junction left unmatched. Germline CDR1 SGHNT, CDR2 YENEEA. This CDR3 has 16 residues. The DNA of the CDR3 is TGTGCCAGCAGCTCGCGGGACAGGGGGCCTGAGGATACGCAGTATTTT. Protein: CASSSRDRGPEDTQYF.

In nucleotides, the CDR3 is TGTGCCAGCTCAGCTATGACAGTGAAGGCTCAGCCCCAGCATTTT. It encodes CASSAMTVKAQPQHF. The chain joins TRBV18 to TRBJ1-5, with D tentatively TRBD1 (5 bases). Germline lookup yields CDR1 KGHSH and CDR2 LQKENI. Trimming took 5 bases from V and 6 from J, leaving 17 bases between them. The CDR3 consists of 15 residues.

The chain couples TRBV2 to TRBJ2-1, with TRBD2 identical over 11 bases. This CDR3 is built from 14 residues. J lost 8 bases, V lost 10 bases, and 10 bases had no gene match. CDR1 is SNHLY and CDR2 is FYNNEI in the germline V gene. The CDR3 DNA follows: TGTGCCAACCTTTTGACTAGCGGGAAGGATGAGCAGTTCTTC. Its protein is CANLLTSGKDEQFF. The full variable domain, in which reference TRBV2 and TRBJ2-1 provide the parts outside the CDR3, is EPEVTQTPSHQVTQMGQEVILRCVPISNHLYFYWYRQILGQKVEFLVSFYNNEISEKSEIFDDQFSVERPDGSNFTLKIRSTKLEDSAMYFCANLLTSGKDEQFFGPGTRLTVL.

The V and J genes are TRBV4-1 and TRBJ1-1; D call uncertain. The CDR3 loop spans 13 amino acids. Per germline, CDR1 MGHRA and CDR2 YSYEKL. Between the trimmed V and J ends, which lost 0 bases and 11 bases, there was a span of 13 bases. CDR3 in amino acids: CASSQDRSMVAFF. As DNA, the CDR3 is TGCGCCAGCAGCCAAGATCGATCTATGGTGGCTTTCTTT.

The genes are TRBV20-1 and TRBJ2-3, with TRBD2 matching over 9 bases. J lost 0 bases, V lost 7 bases, and 11 bases had no gene match. Germline CDR1 DFQATT, CDR2 SNEGSKA (reference sequence). The CDR3 covers 16 residues. The CDR3 region has the DNA TGCAGTGGGTCCGGGGCTAGCGGGACTAGCACAGATACGCAGTATTTT. Amino acids: CSGSGASGTSTDTQYF.

This chain links TRBV4-1 with TRBJ1-1, with 7 bases aligning to TRBD1. The CDR3 runs to 15 residues. V lost 1 base to trimming and J lost 4 bases; unmatched junction nucleotides: 6. Looked up from germline, CDR1 is MGHRA and CDR2 is YSYEKL. The CDR3 bases are TGCGCCAGCAGCCAAGTTTCAGGGGGATCCACTGAAGCTTTCTTT. Residues: CASSQVSGGSTEAFF.

This clonotype was observed a few times. This chain links TRBV18 with TRBJ2-5; D gene ambiguous. V gave up 0 bases and J gave up 4 bases, with 15 bases separating them. The CDR3 loop spans 16 amino acids. The germline V gene encodes CDR1 KGHSH and CDR2 LQKENI. CDR3 residues: CASSPPGHPLGETQYF. In DNA, the CDR3 is TGTGCCAGCTCACCACCAGGGCATCCTTTGGGAGAGACCCAGTACTTC.

This chain links TRBV2 with TRBJ1-5, with 10 bases identical to TRBD1. The CDR3 loop spans 13 amino acids. CDR1 is SNHLY and CDR2 is FYNNEI in the germline V gene. V trimming: 7 bases; J trimming: 7 bases; junction bases outside the gene matches: 4. CDR3 residues: CASTGTGVQPQHF. DNA for the CDR3: TGTGCCAGCACTGGGACAGGGGTCCAGCCCCAGCATTTT.

This clonotype appeared a few times. The chain uses TRBV20-1 and TRBJ2-7, with D possibly being TRBD1 (6 bases). The CDR3 runs 13 residues. V shed 6 bases and J shed 3 bases, with 15 bases lying between them. The germline V gene has CDR1 DFQATT and CDR2 SNEGSKA (reference sequence). The CDR3 sequence: CSAESGQLYEQYF. The CDR3 nucleotides are TGCAGTGCCGAGTCGGGACAACTCTACGAGCAGTACTTC.

The rearrangement links TRBV4-2 to TRBJ1-1; D is possibly TRBD1 (6 bases). CDR3 length equals 14 residues. Per germline, CDR1 LGHNA and CDR2 YNFKEQ. V lost 3 bases and J lost 8, with 16 bases in between. The CDR3 DNA sequence: TGTGCCAGCAGCCAGCGACCGGGGGCGTGGGAAGCTTTCTTT. This translates into CASSQRPGAWEAFF.

The chain has TRBV3-1 and TRBJ2-5; possibly TRBD2 for D (5 bases). V gave up 1 base and J gave up 1 base, with 13 bases separating them. The CDR3 contains 16 residues. Germline CDR1 and CDR2: LGHDT and YNNKEL (reference sequence). The CDR3 DNA reads as TGTGCCAGCAGCCAAGGGACTGTCCCCCTCCAAGAGACCCAGTACTTC. Protein sequence: CASSQGTVPLQETQYF.

The CDR3 is CASTLGRDAEAFF. CDR3 in DNA: TGTGCCAGCACACTAGGGAGGGACGCTGAAGCTTTCTTT. The chain combines TRBV12-3 or TRBV12-4 with TRBJ1-1; tentatively, D is TRBD1 (5 bases). V shed 7 bases and J shed 6 bases, with 15 bases lying between them. The CDR3 sequence is 13 residues long.

This chain connects TRBV7-2 to TRBJ1-2, with no clear D. Trimming left V 1 base short and J 4 bases short, with 13 bases between. The CDR3 runs to 15 residues. CDR1 is SGHTA and CDR2 is FQGNSA in the germline V gene. The CDR3 loop reads CASSLGSGSGYGYTF. CDR3 bases: TGTGCCAGCAGCTTAGGATCGGGGTCGGGCTATGGCTACACCTTC.

The chain is built from TRBV28 and TRBJ2-4; 8 nucleotides align to TRBD1. The germline gives CDR1 MDHEN, CDR2 SYDVKM. Trimming at V came to 0 bases and at J to 9 bases, leaving 13 bases not matched to a gene. The CDR3 spans 17 residues. The CDR3 region has the DNA TGTGCCAGCAGTTTATGGGACAGGGTAGGAGCCCCCCCCATTCAGTACTTC. Translating it yields CASSLWDRVGAPPIQYF.